This T cell receptor (beta chain) was sequenced in a study of cytomegalovirus exposure and HLA in healthy donors. Comments on this clone: No antigen is known for it.

Every donor was a healthy person donating bone marrow. The PCR was carried out with 60 Vbeta primers and 13 Jbeta primers. This table comes from immunoSEQ multiplex PCR, and its TCRdb copy is limited to in-frame clones, with some not included. The sample table sets out under 150,000 clones. Overall study findings and caveats: Accurate HLA-A and HLA-B prediction from TCR beta sequences was reported for most subjects. In a later analysis, at a false discovery rate of 0.05, 17,000 or so TCR beta sequences matched HLA alleles. Productive status was seen about 87% or about 30% of the time for most TCR beta V segments in an earlier analysis.

Sequences were obtained from PBMCs. The sequence derives from a woman aged 40 to 50 in good health and CMV-seronegative.

The CDR3 region is CASSLARDSGELFF. The CDR3 DNA reads TGTGCCAGCAGCTTAGCGCGGGATTCCGGGGAGCTGTTTTTT. J is TRBJ2-2 and V is TRBV7-2; tentative D call: TRBD2 (6 bases). The germline V gene encodes CDR1 SGHTA and CDR2 FQGNSA. The CDR3 consists of 14 residues. V shed 0 bases and J shed 6 bases, with 8 bases lying between them.